These 21 T cell receptor beta chains share one sample of origin, sequenced in a study of PD-L1 blockade in urothelial cancer. The table came from immunoSEQ multiplex PCR; TCRdb's copy has only in-frame clones and leaves some out. The table shows about 88,000 clones, with roughly nine tenths occurring only once. Sequenced material: PBMCs, taken around atezolizumab (anti-PD-L1) treatment. The receptors were gathered from a man in his 60s with urothelial cancer.

The chain couples TRBV6-5 to TRBJ2-1; 9 bases match TRBD1. Germline V lookup: CDR1 MNHEY, CDR2 SVGAGI. The junction had 7 bases not matched to a gene; V was cut back by 7 bases and J by 9 bases. The CDR3 contains 13 residues. CDR3 DNA: TGTGCCAGCATCCAGGACAGGGGAGGTGAGCAGTTCTTC. Amino acids: CASIQDRGGEQFF.

The J gene is TRBJ2-7, the V gene TRBV19, with D possibly being TRBD1 (6 bases). The CDR3 extends over 13 amino acids. Per germline, CDR1 LNHDA and CDR2 SQIVND (reference sequence). Trimming cost V 8 bases and J 3 bases, with 14 bases left between them. The CDR3 region is CASLDRTRYEQYF. The CDR3 nucleotides are TGTGCCAGTTTAGACAGGACTCGCTACGAGCAGTACTTC. Filled out from reference TRBV19 and TRBJ2-7, the complete variable domain reads DGGITQSPKYLFRKEGQNVTLSCEQNLNHDAMYWYRQDPGQGLRLIYYSQIVNDFQKGDIAEGYSVSREKKESFPLTVTSAQKNPTAFYLCASLDRTRYEQYFGPGTRLTVT.

The gene calls are TRBV6-5 and TRBJ2-5; weak D call: TRBD2 (6 bases). Germline V gene data show CDR1 as MNHEY and CDR2 as SVGAGI. V lost 8 bases to trimming and J lost 4 bases, with 14 bases between them. The CDR3 sequence is 13 residues long. The CDR3 nucleotides are TGTGCCAGCGGGGGGTCGCCGGGAGAGACCCAGTACTTC. It codes for CASGGSPGETQYF.

As DNA, the CDR3 is TGCGCCAGCAGCCAGGCCCCGAGAGGGACTGAAGCTTTCTTT. Protein: CASSQAPRGTEAFF. This sequence joins TRBV4-3 and TRBJ1-1; D gene ambiguous. Trimming stripped 3 bases from V and 5 bases from J, with 13 bases between. Germline CDR1 is LGHNA and CDR2 is YSLEER. The CDR3 runs to 14 residues.

The rearrangement joins TRBV5-6 to TRBJ2-3; TRBD2 agrees at 10 bases. This CDR3 has 16 amino acids. The junction had 12 bases not matched to a gene; V was cut back by 4 bases and J by 7 bases. Germline lookup yields CDR1 SGHDT and CDR2 YYEEEE. For the CDR3, the DNA is TGTGCCAGCAGCCCCCTACGGACTAGCGGCGAGTATACGCAGTATTTT. It translates to CASSPLRTSGEYTQYF.

The genes are TRBV7-2 and TRBJ2-7, with 11 bases that match TRBD2. V shed 6 bases and J 6 bases; nucleotides not matched to a gene: 10. The CDR3 consists of 15 residues. Germline lookup yields CDR1 SGHTA and CDR2 FQGNSA. DNA of the CDR3: TGTGCCAGCAGGGGAGGACTAGCGGGTTCGTCCGAGCAGTACTTC. As protein: CASRGGLAGSSEQYF.

The chain uses TRBV28 and TRBJ2-7; 9 bases agree with TRBD1. There are 16 residues in the CDR3. Germline V CDR1 and CDR2: MDHEN, SYDVKM. V dropped 6 bases and J dropped 2; count of bases not matched to a gene: 11. The CDR3 DNA follows: TGTGCCAGCAGCGTCTTATGGGACAGGGAGACCTACGAGCAGTACTTC. Its translation: CASSVLWDRETYEQYF.

The chain joins TRBV27 to TRBJ2-1, with 8 nucleotides matching TRBD2. Germline V lookup: CDR1 MNHEY, CDR2 SMNVEV (reference sequence). Trimming took 5 bases from V and 3 from J; bases not matched to a gene: 3. The CDR3 totals 14 residues. The CDR3 loop reads CASSPGGNYNEQFF. The CDR3 bases are TGTGCCAGCAGTCCGGGAGGGAACTACAATGAGCAGTTCTTC.

The chain is built from TRBV28 and TRBJ1-1; D is unresolved. Trimming removed 2 bases from V and 1 base from J, with 11 bases in between. This CDR3 spans 15 amino acids. Germline-derived CDR1 and CDR2 are MDHEN and SYDVKM. The CDR3 DNA reads TGTGCCAGCAGTTTAGGTCGCCCCAGGAACACTGAAGCTTTCTTT. Encoded protein: CASSLGRPRNTEAFF.

The gene calls are TRBV5-1 and TRBJ2-1; 13 bases map to TRBD2. Germline V gene data show CDR1 as SGHRS and CDR2 as YFSETQ. The CDR3 is 16 residues long. V shed 4 bases and J 6 bases; nucleotides not matched to a gene: 7. The CDR3 protein is CASSVTGTSGINEQFF. The DNA for the CDR3 is TGCGCCAGCAGCGTTACCGGGACTAGCGGGATCAATGAGCAGTTCTTC.

The chain is built from TRBV11-2 and TRBJ1-5; unclear D gene. V lost 0 bases to trimming and J lost 9 bases, with 9 bases between them. Germline V gives CDR1 SGHAT, CDR2 FQNNGV. The CDR3 is made up of 13 amino acids. CDR3 amino acids: CASSLDWARPQHF. The DNA of the CDR3 is TGTGCCAGCAGCTTAGATTGGGCCCGGCCCCAGCATTTT.

The rearrangement uses TRBV11-3 and TRBJ2-7, with D possibly being TRBD1 (7 bases). Looked up from germline, CDR1 is SGHNT and CDR2 is YENEEA. The V gene lost 1 base and the J gene lost 3 bases, with 16 bases spanning the gap. The CDR3 totals 16 residues. The CDR3 nucleotides read TGTGCCAGCAGCTTAGTTACAGGGGAGGTAATCTACGAGCAGTACTTC. It encodes CASSLVTGEVIYEQYF.

This chain uses TRBV6-5 with TRBJ2-2; 9 nucleotides match TRBD1. The germline gives CDR1 MNHEY, CDR2 SVGAGI. The CDR3 sequence is 15 residues long. V dropped 6 bases and J dropped 4; count of bases not matched to a gene: 6. Written as DNA, the CDR3 is TGTGCCAGCAGCTACAGGGGGCGGGCCACCGGGGAGCTGTTTTTT. Its translation is CASSYRGRATGELFF.

CDR3 protein: CASSLAESRTNTEAFF. The CDR3 DNA reads as TGTGCCAGCAGCTTAGCGGAGAGCAGAACCAACACTGAAGCTTTCTTT. The genes are TRBV7-8 and TRBJ1-1; no clear D gene. Germline CDR1 is SGHVS and CDR2 is FQNEAQ. CDR3 length equals 16 residues. Between the trimmed V and J ends, which lost 0 bases and 2 bases, there was a span of 13 bases.

The chain links TRBV19 to TRBJ1-3, with D unresolved. Per the germline V gene, CDR1 is LNHDA and CDR2 is SQIVND (reference sequence). V was cut by 7 bases and J by 6 bases, with 13 bases left in between. The CDR3 totals 13 residues. The CDR3 reads CASTFLEANTIYF. The CDR3 DNA reads TGTGCCAGTACCTTCCTGGAGGCAAACACCATATATTTT.

This clone was observed once. This chain uses TRBV7-2 with TRBJ2-7; 7 bases map to TRBD2. V gave up 5 bases and J gave up 5 bases; unmatched junction bases: 9. Germline V lookup: CDR1 SGHTA, CDR2 FQGNSA. This CDR3 has 14 residues. For the CDR3, the DNA is TGTGCCAGCAGCCCCGAGCTAGCGGTGGACGAGCAGTACTTC. Protein: CASSPELAVDEQYF. The whole variable domain, remainder taken from reference TRBV7-2 and TRBJ2-7, is GAGVSQSPSNKVTEKGKDVELRCDPISGHTALYWYRQSLGQGLEFLIYFQGNSAPDKSGLPSDRFSAERTGGSVSTLTIQRTQQEDSAVYLCASSPELAVDEQYFGPGTRLTVT.

The chain carries TRBV7-8 and TRBJ1-4; D is perhaps TRBD1 (6 bases). Looked up from germline, CDR1 is SGHVS and CDR2 is FQNEAQ. The CDR3 spans 16 residues. Trimming cost V 1 base and J 5 bases, with 14 bases left between them. This CDR3 reads CASSLVAGAGNEKLFF. In DNA form, the CDR3 reads TGTGCCAGCAGCTTAGTGGCAGGGGCGGGCAATGAAAAACTGTTTTTT.

The chain joins TRBV4-3 to TRBJ1-2, with TRBD1 identical over 10 bases. The CDR3 consists of 16 residues. Per germline, CDR1 LGHNA and CDR2 YSLEER. V was pared by 2 bases and J by 0 bases, with 3 bases of the junction left unmatched. As DNA, the CDR3 is TGCGCCAGCAGCCAATCCGGGACAGGGGCTAACTATGGCTACACCTTC. Encoded protein: CASSQSGTGANYGYTF.

The chain joins TRBV27 to TRBJ1-3, with 8 nucleotides matching TRBD1. The CDR3 spans 16 residues. The V and J ends lost 4 bases and 4 bases, in that order; junction bases with no gene match: 9. CDR1 MNHEY and CDR2 SMNVEV come from the germline V gene (reference sequence). The CDR3 DNA sequence: TGTGCCAGCAGTTCCGCGGGACAGGAGGACGGAAACACCATATATTTT. Translated: CASSSAGQEDGNTIYF.

The chain employs TRBV5-1 and TRBJ2-5; tentative D call: TRBD2 (5 bases). V gave up 0 bases and J gave up 4 bases, with 10 bases separating them. Germline values: CDR1 SGHRS, CDR2 YFSETQ. The CDR3 sequence is 14 residues long. This CDR3 is CASSLGVGVETQYF. The CDR3 coding sequence is TGCGCCAGCAGCTTGGGAGTGGGAGTAGAGACCCAGTACTTC.

The J gene is TRBJ2-1, the V gene TRBV9; TRBD2 is a possible D gene (6 bases). Trimming shortened V by 4 bases and J by 10 bases, and 15 bases separated the two germline ends. CDR3 length: 13 residues. The V gene's germline CDR1 is SGDLS and CDR2 YYNGEE. CDR3 amino acids: CASSPPGSVEQFF. The CDR3 region has the DNA TGTGCCAGCAGCCCCCCCGGGAGTGTAGAGCAGTTCTTC. The full variable domain, with the rest looked up from reference TRBV9 and TRBJ2-1, is DSGVTQTPKHLITATGQRVTLRCSPRSGDLSVYWYQQSLDQGLQFLIQYYNGEERAKGNILERFSAQQFPDLHSELNLSSLELGDSALYFCASSPPGSVEQFFGPGTRLTVL.